The 20 T cell receptor beta chains below all came from one sample that was sequenced in a study of blood T cell repertoires in COVID-19. Profiling relied on immunoSEQ multiplex PCR, and the TCRdb table lists in-frame clones only, not all of them. The sample lists about 160,000 clones, about 85% occurring once. Sequenced sample: peripheral blood. These receptors all stem from a woman aged 50 to 60 with COVID-19, enrolled during active disease.

The sample holds a few counts of this clone. The J gene is TRBJ2-1, the V gene TRBV10-1, with 9 bases aligning to TRBD2. The CDR3 is 14 amino acids. Germline CDR1 reads WNHNN; CDR2 reads SYGVQD (reference sequence). The V segment lost 3 bases and the J segment 5 bases; nucleotides outside the gene matches: 2. CDR3 protein: CASSESGGNNEQFF. CDR3 coding DNA: TGCGCCAGCAGTGAAAGCGGGGGGAACAATGAGCAGTTCTTC.

The V gene is TRBV6-4, the J gene TRBJ1-3; possible D gene TRBD1, 6 bases. The length of the CDR3 is 15 residues. Trimming removed 3 bases from V and 0 bases from J, with 9 bases in between. Germline CDR1 is MRHNA and CDR2 is SNTAGT. In DNA form, the CDR3 reads TGTGCCAGCAGTGATACAGGGTTCTCTGGAAACACCATATATTTT. Encoded protein: CASSDTGFSGNTIYF.

CDR3 protein: CASSIGGAANEQFF. CDR3 nucleotides: TGTGCCAGCAGCATCGGGGGGGCCGCTAATGAGCAGTTCTTC. V usage is TRBV5-4 and J usage is TRBJ2-1; 8 positions agree with TRBD2. Trimming removed 4 bases from V and 7 bases from J; junction bases left unmatched: 7. CDR1 is SGHNT, CDR2 YYREEE, per germline (reference sequence). The CDR3 extends over 14 amino acids. The full variable domain, rest sourced from reference TRBV5-4 and TRBJ2-1, is ETGVTQSPTHLIKTRGQQVTLRCSSQSGHNTVSWYQQALGQGPQFIFQYYREEENGRGNFPPRFSGLQFPNYSSELNVNALELDDSALYLCASSIGGAANEQFFGPGTRLTVL.

The genes are TRBV6-2 or TRBV6-3 and TRBJ1-2; perhaps TRBD1 as D (5 bases). CDR1 and CDR2 (germline): MNHEY, SVGEGT. The CDR3 is 14 amino acids. Between the trimmed V and J ends, which lost 6 bases and 4 bases, there was a span of 15 bases. The CDR3 loop reads CASSTSGGSYGYTF. CDR3 DNA: TGTGCCAGCAGCACGTCGGGGGGATCCTATGGCTACACCTTC.

The chain joins TRBV18 to TRBJ1-1, with D possibly being TRBD1 (5 bases). CDR3 length: 13 amino acids. Germline V lookup: CDR1 KGHSH, CDR2 LQKENI. V lost 5 bases and J 0 bases, leaving 7 bases between the germline ends. This CDR3 reads CASSGGLNTEAFF. DNA of the CDR3: TGTGCCAGCTCAGGGGGGTTGAACACTGAAGCTTTCTTT.

CDR3 amino acids: CSVDGSPGAYEQYF. The CDR3 region has the DNA TGCAGCGTTGACGGCAGCCCAGGGGCCTACGAGCAGTACTTC. The V gene is TRBV29-1, the J gene TRBJ2-7, with D possibly TRBD1 on 6 matching bases. The germline V and J ends were trimmed by 3 bases and 2 bases, with 14 bases remaining between them. This CDR3 is 14 amino acids long. Germline CDR1 SQVTM, CDR2 ANQGSEA.

This sequence joins TRBV5-1 and TRBJ2-5, with a weak D call TRBD1 (5 bases). The germline gives CDR1 SGHRS, CDR2 YFSETQ. Trimming stripped 4 bases from V and 1 base from J, with 14 bases between. The CDR3 length is 15 residues. The CDR3 reads CASSLPGHRQETQYF. CDR3 DNA: TGCGCCAGCAGCCTCCCCGGACACCGCCAAGAGACCCAGTACTTC.

The chain combines TRBV12-3 or TRBV12-4 with TRBJ1-6, with D hard to call. Trimming stripped 8 bases from V and 3 bases from J, with 8 bases between. The CDR3 extends over 13 amino acids. The CDR3 DNA sequence: TGTGCCAGCTTGAGGGACTATAATTCACCCCTCCACTTT. It yields the protein CASLRDYNSPLHF.

The chain combines TRBV11-1 with TRBJ1-1; maybe TRBD1 (5 bases). From germline, CDR1 is SGHAT and CDR2 FQDESV (reference sequence). V shed 0 bases and J shed 7 bases, with 9 bases lying between them. The CDR3 extends over 13 amino acids. This chain's CDR3 is CASSLAGAVEAFF. The CDR3 coding sequence is TGTGCCAGCAGCTTAGCTGGGGCCGTTGAAGCTTTCTTT.

The chain is built from TRBV6-1 and TRBJ2-2, with 10 bases matching TRBD2. Germline CDR1 and CDR2: MNHNS and SASEGT. The CDR3 runs 19 residues. Trimming at V came to 0 bases and at J to 4 bases, leaving 11 bases not matched to a gene. This chain's CDR3 is CASSEALIGLAEPTGELFF. The CDR3 DNA follows: TGTGCCAGCAGTGAAGCGCTAATTGGACTAGCGGAACCCACCGGGGAGCTGTTTTTT.

V and J are TRBV5-4 and TRBJ2-6, with 9 bases aligning to TRBD1. Per the germline V gene, CDR1 is SGHNT and CDR2 is YYREEE (reference sequence). The V and J ends lost 4 bases and 3 bases, in that order; junction bases with no gene match: 11. The CDR3 runs 18 residues. The CDR3 DNA reads as TGTGCCAGCAGCCCGGGACAGGGAAGACTAGGTGGGGCCAACGTCCTGACTTTC. This codes for CASSPGQGRLGGANVLTF.

The V gene is TRBV7-9, the J gene TRBJ1-3; 8 bases fit TRBD1. Trimming took 2 bases from V and 0 from J; bases not matched to a gene: 6. Germline values: CDR1 SEHNR, CDR2 FQNEAQ (reference sequence). The CDR3 is 17 amino acids. CDR3 sequence reads: CASSLLQGANSGNTIYF. CDR3 sequence (DNA): TGTGCCAGCAGCTTATTGCAGGGGGCCAACTCTGGAAACACCATATATTTT.

The rearrangement uses TRBV24-1 and TRBJ2-1, with 9 bases that match TRBD1. The ends lost 3 bases at V and 7 bases at J; junction bases unmatched: 9. Germline V CDR1 and CDR2: KGHDR, SFDVKD. This CDR3 is 16 amino acids long. The CDR3 spells CATSDAGQGRRNEQFF. Written as DNA, the CDR3 is TGTGCCACCAGTGATGCAGGACAGGGGAGGAGGAATGAGCAGTTCTTC.

The chain has TRBV7-8 and TRBJ2-7, with a tentative D call TRBD1 (6 bases). Between the trimmed V and J ends, which lost 2 bases and 1 base, there was a span of 9 bases. The germline V gene encodes CDR1 SGHVS and CDR2 FQNEAQ. The CDR3 covers 14 residues. The CDR3 loop is CASSLFTGSYEQYF. CDR3 DNA sequence: TGTGCCAGCAGCTTATTCACAGGGTCCTACGAGCAGTACTTC. The full variable domain, completed using reference TRBV7-8 and TRBJ2-7, is GAGVSQSPRYKVAKRGQDVALRCDPISGHVSLFWYQQALGQGPEFLTYFQNEAQLDKSGLPSDRFFAERPEGSVSTLKIQRTQQEDSAVYLCASSLFTGSYEQYFGPGTRLTVT.

This chain uses TRBV9 with TRBJ2-1; 10 nucleotides match TRBD2. This CDR3 is 16 amino acids long. The trim removed 2 bases at V and 9 bases at J, leaving 11 bases unmatched. Germline CDR1 is SGDLS and CDR2 is YYNGEE. The CDR3, as DNA: TGTGCCAGCAGCGTGAGTGTAGCGGGGGGTCAAGGTGAGCAGTTCTTC. As protein: CASSVSVAGGQGEQFF.

Turning to this clone: This same CDR3 is encoded by further DNA sequences in the sample. CDR3 loop: CASSSRDSSYEQYF. The CDR3 DNA sequence: TGTGCCAGCAGCTCCAGGGACAGCTCCTACGAGCAGTACTTC. The rearrangement joins TRBV7-2 to TRBJ2-7, with 7 bases that match TRBD1. The CDR3 totals 14 residues. Germline-derived CDR1 and CDR2 are SGHTA and FQGNSA. J lost 0 bases, V lost 4 bases, and 3 bases had no gene match.

The J gene is TRBJ2-1, the V gene TRBV30, with D possibly TRBD2 on 5 matching bases. The CDR3 totals 13 residues. CDR1 and CDR2 from the germline V gene are GTSNPN and SVGIG (reference sequence). The germline V and J ends were trimmed by 8 bases and 0 bases, with 11 bases remaining between them. The CDR3 reads CAVGVSSYNEQFF. CDR3 in DNA: TGTGCCGTCGGGGTAAGCTCCTACAATGAGCAGTTCTTC.

This clone was recorded at least ten times. The V call is TRBV30, the J call TRBJ2-4; 9 bases map to TRBD1. This CDR3 contains 15 residues. The germline V gene encodes CDR1 GTSNPN and CDR2 SVGIG (reference sequence). V was pared by 3 bases and J by 3 bases, with 6 bases of the junction left unmatched. This chain's CDR3 is CAWRTGGEGKNIQYF. The CDR3 DNA reads as TGTGCCTGGAGGACAGGGGGAGAGGGCAAAAACATTCAGTACTTC.

This clone was counted between two and nine times. The chain couples TRBV2 to TRBJ1-1; 7 nucleotides line up with TRBD1. Looked up from germline, CDR1 is SNHLY and CDR2 is FYNNEI. Trimming removed 4 bases from V and 1 base from J; junction bases left unmatched: 6. CDR3 length: 15 amino acids. CDR3 sequence reads: CASSGQGGWNTEAFF. CDR3 bases: TGTGCCAGCAGTGGACAGGGAGGATGGAACACTGAAGCTTTCTTT.

The chain recombines TRBV5-4 with TRBJ2-7, with 7 bases lining up with TRBD2. With 4 bases clipped from V and 2 bases from J, the junction kept 3 bases outside the gene matches. Germline loops: CDR1 SGHNT, CDR2 YYREEE (reference sequence). The CDR3 runs to 13 residues. In DNA form, the CDR3 reads TGTGCCAGCAGCCCGGGACTACCCTACGAGCAGTACTTC. Translated, it gives CASSPGLPYEQYF. The full variable domain, completed using reference TRBV5-4 and TRBJ2-7, is ETGVTQSPTHLIKTRGQQVTLRCSSQSGHNTVSWYQQALGQGPQFIFQYYREEENGRGNFPPRFSGLQFPNYSSELNVNALELDDSALYLCASSPGLPYEQYFGPGTRLTVT.